The TCR beta chain described here comes from a study of blood T cell repertoires in COVID-19. Study overall: Samples representing acute and convalescent COVID-19 were sourced from the United States, Italy and Spain. T cells, B-cell-depleted T cells, or PBMCs supplied cDNA or gDNA.

CDR1 is SGHAT and CDR2 is FQNNGV in the germline V gene. With 9 bases clipped from V and 1 base from J, the junction kept 4 bases outside the gene matches. This CDR3 comprises 14 residues. In the authors' methods: How many nucleated cells were present was estimated from reference gene primer amplification. TCRdb keeps only in-frame clones here, not all; method: immunoSEQ multiplex PCR. D and trimming were read from the DNA, whereas the V and J calls and clone size are those reported in that table. The sample contains fewer than 100,000 clones, over 70% of which appear only once. The TCR was taken from a man in his fifties with acute or convalescent COVID-19. Material for sequencing was peripheral blood. The gene calls are TRBV11-2 and TRBJ1-5, with 9 bases fitting TRBD1. CDR3 sequence reads: CASKGTGSNQPQHF. CDR3 nucleotide sequence: TGTGCCAGTAAGGGGACAGGGAGCAATCAGCCCCAGCATTTT.